This T cell receptor beta chain emerged from a study of T cell changes during pregnancy in multiple sclerosis. From germline, CDR1 is SEHNR and CDR2 FQNEAQ (reference sequence). Trimming pared 5 bases from V and 2 bases from J, leaving 10 bases between. The CDR3 is made up of 14 amino acids. The method was immunoSEQ multiplex PCR; TCRdb's version includes in-frame clones alone and lacks a portion of them. The table records roughly 110,000 clones, roughly 92% of them present only once. The clonotype comes from a female donor with multiple sclerosis, enrolled in a pregnancy study. This sample comprised peripheral blood, obtained in the third trimester of pregnancy. The V and J genes are TRBV7-9 and TRBJ1-5; D might be TRBD1 (6 bases). The CDR3 DNA reads as TGTGCCAGCAGCCCAGGGGCGGGCAATCAGCCCCAGCATTTT. Encoded protein: CASSPGAGNQPQHF.